The present entry profiles one T cell receptor beta chain with its context. Its antigen is unidentified. Source study methods: After removing out-of-frame reads, around 2 million distinct TCRbeta sequences remained. The method was immunoSEQ multiplex PCR; TCRdb's version includes in-frame clones alone and lacks a portion of them. That table gives V, J and clone size, and the DNA gave D and trimming. This sample yields approximately 63,000 clones, of which roughly 75% are seen a single time; around 0.58% belongs to the top ten. Single viable CD3+CD4+CD8-CD45RO+ cells were sorted as the memory CD4+ T cells. Serum IgG to CMV pp150, pp28, p38 and p52 defined serostatus. V lost 5 bases and J 3 bases, leaving 14 bases between the germline ends. This CDR3 contains 13 residues. The germline gives CDR1 SQVTM, CDR2 ANQGSEA. The sample is drawn from a study of memory CD4+ T cells and cytomegalovirus serostatus. Study-wide context: Donors were healthy Belgian adults, 9 or 10 CMV seropositive and roughly 25 seronegative. General study points: Each of 67 CMV-associated TCRbeta sequences occurred in one to five individuals.

Specimen: memory CD4+ T cells from blood. The sequence was collected from an adult in good health and CMV-seronegative. Some clones in this sample may be carry-over from other donors' samples. The chain combines TRBV29-1 with TRBJ2-7; D may match TRBD1 or TRBD2 (6 bases each). The CDR3 bases are TGCAGCGTTCGGACGGGGGCCAGCTACGAGCAGTACTTC. Its protein is CSVRTGASYEQYF.